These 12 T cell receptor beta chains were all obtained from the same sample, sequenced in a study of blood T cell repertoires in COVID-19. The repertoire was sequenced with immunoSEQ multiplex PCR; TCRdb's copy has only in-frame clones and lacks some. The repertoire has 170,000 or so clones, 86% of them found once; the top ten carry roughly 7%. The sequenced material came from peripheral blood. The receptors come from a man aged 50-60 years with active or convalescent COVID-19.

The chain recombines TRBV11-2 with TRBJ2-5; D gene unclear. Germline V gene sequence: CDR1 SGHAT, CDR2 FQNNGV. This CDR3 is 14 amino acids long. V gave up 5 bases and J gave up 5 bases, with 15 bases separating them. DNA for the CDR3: TGTGCCAGCAGCCTGACCCACGAGGCGGAGACCCAGTACTTC. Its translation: CASSLTHEAETQYF.

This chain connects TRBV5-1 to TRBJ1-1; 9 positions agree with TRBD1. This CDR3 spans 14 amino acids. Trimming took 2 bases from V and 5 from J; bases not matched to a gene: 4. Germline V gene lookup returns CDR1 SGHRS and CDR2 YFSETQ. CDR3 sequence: CASSLTGGGTEAFF. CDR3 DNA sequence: TGCGCCAGCAGCTTAACAGGGGGCGGGACTGAAGCTTTCTTT.

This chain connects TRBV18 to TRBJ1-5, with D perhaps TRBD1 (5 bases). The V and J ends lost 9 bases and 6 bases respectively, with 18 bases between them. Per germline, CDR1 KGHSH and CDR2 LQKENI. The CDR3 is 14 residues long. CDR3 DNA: TGTGCCAGTACCGGGACGGGAGGGTCTCAGCCCCAGCATTTT. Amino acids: CASTGTGGSQPQHF.

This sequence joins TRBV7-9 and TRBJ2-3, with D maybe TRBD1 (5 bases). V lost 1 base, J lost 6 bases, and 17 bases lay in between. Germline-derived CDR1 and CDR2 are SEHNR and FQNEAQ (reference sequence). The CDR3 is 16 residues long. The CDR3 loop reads CASSLDLTALGDTQYF. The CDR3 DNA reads TGTGCCAGCAGCTTAGACCTGACAGCCCTTGGGGATACGCAGTATTTT.

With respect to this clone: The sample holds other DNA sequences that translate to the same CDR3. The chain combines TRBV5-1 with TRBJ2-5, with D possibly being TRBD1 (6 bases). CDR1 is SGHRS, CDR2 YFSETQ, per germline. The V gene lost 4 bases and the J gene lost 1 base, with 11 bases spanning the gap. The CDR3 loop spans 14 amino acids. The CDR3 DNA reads TGCGCCAGCAGCCCCGGACAGCCCCAAGAGACCCAGTACTTC. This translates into CASSPGQPQETQYF.

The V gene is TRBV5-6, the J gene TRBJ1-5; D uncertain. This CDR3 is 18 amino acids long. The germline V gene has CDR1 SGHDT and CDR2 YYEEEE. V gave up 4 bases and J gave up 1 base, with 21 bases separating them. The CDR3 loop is CASSLRAAGGPSNQPQHF. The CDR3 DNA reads TGTGCCAGCAGCCTGCGGGCGGCAGGAGGCCCGAGCAATCAGCCCCAGCATTTT.

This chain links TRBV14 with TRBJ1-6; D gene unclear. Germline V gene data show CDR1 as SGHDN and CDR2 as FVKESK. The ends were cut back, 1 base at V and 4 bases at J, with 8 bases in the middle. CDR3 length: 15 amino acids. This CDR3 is CASSQANSYNSPLHF. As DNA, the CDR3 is TGTGCCAGCAGCCAAGCAAACAGTTATAATTCACCCCTCCACTTT.

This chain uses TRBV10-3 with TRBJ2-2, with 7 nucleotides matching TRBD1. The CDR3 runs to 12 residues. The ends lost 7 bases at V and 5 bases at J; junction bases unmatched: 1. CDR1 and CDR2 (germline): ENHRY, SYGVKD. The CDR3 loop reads CAIKTGTGELFF. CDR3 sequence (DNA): TGTGCCATCAAGACAGGGACCGGGGAGCTGTTTTTT.

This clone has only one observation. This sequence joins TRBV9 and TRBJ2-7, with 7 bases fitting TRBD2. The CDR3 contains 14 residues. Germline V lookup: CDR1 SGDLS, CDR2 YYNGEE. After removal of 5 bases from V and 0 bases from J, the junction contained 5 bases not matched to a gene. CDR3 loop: CASSTSASSYEQYF. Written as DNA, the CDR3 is TGTGCCAGCAGTACTAGCGCAAGCTCCTACGAGCAGTACTTC. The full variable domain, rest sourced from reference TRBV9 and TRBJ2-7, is DSGVTQTPKHLITATGQRVTLRCSPRSGDLSVYWYQQSLDQGLQFLIQYYNGEERAKGNILERFSAQQFPDLHSELNLSSLELGDSALYFCASSTSASSYEQYFGPGTRLTVT.

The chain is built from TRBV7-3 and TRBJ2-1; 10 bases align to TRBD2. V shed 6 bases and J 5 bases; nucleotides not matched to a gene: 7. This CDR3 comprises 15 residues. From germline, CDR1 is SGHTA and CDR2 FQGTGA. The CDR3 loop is CASSPSGRADNEQFF. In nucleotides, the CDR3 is TGTGCCAGCAGTCCGAGCGGGAGGGCCGACAATGAGCAGTTCTTC.

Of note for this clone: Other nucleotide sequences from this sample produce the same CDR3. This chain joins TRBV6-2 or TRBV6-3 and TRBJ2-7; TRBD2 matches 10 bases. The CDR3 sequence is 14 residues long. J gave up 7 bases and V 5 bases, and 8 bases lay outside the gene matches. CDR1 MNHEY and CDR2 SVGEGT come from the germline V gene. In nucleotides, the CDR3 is TGTGCCAGCAGTAGGTCTAGCGGGAGTGGGGAGCAGTACTTC. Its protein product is CASSRSSGSGEQYF.

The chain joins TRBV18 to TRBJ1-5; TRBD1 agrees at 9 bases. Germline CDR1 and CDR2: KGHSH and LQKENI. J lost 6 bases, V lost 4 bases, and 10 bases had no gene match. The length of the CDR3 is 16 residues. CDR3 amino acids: CASSQDRDRVFQPQHF. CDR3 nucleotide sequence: TGTGCCAGCTCACAAGACCGGGACAGGGTGTTTCAGCCCCAGCATTTT.